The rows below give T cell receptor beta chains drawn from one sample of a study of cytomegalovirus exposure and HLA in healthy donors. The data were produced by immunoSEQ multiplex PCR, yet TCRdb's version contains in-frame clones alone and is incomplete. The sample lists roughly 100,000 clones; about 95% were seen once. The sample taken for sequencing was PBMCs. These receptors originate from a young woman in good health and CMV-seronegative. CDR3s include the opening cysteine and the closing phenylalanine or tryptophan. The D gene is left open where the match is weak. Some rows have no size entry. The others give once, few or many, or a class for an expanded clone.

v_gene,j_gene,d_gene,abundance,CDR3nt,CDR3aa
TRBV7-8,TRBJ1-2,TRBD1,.,TGTGCCAGCAGCTTATCGGGACAGGGGAGTTGGGGCTACACCTTC,CASSLSGQGSWGYTF
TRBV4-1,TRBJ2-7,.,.,TGCGCCAGCAGCCAGGGCGCTAGACAGGACGAGCAGTACTTC,CASSQGARQDEQYF
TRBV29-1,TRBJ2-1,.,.,TGCAGCGTTGAAGCGGGGGGCGAGCAGTTCTTC,CSVEAGGEQFF
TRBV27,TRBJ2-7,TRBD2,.,TGTGCCAGCAGTCTAAGCGGGAGTCCCTTCGAGCAGTACTTC,CASSLSGSPFEQYF
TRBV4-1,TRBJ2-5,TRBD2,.,TGCGCCAGCAGCCCCCCAGGCCGCGGGGGGGCAGAGACCCAGTACTTC,CASSPPGRGGAETQYF
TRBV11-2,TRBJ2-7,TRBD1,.,TGTGCCAGCAGCTTCGAGACAGGGGGCTACGAGCAGTACTTC,CASSFETGGYEQYF
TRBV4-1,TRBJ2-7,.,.,TGCGCCAGCAGCCAAGATACGGGAGAGACGTCCTACGAGCAGTACTTC,CASSQDTGETSYEQYF
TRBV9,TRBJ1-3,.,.,TGTGCCAGCAGCGTAAGCATAACCTCTGGAAACACCATATATTTT,CASSVSITSGNTIYF
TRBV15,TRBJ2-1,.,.,TGTGCCACCAGGGGCGAAAGTGAGCAGTTCTTC,CATRGESEQFF
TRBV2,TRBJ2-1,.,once,TGTGCCAGCCTTGCGGAGTACTACAATGAGCAGTTCTTC,CASLAEYYNEQFF